Listed below are T cell receptor beta chains from one sample, sequenced in a study of blood T cells in healthy people across ages. TCRdb fed the 5' RACE reads into MiXCR, producing one record per CDR3 protein. The repertoire consists of hundreds of thousands of distinct CDR3 sequences, with roughly 50% occurring once and the leading ten covering 30% to 40%. Sequencing used blood. Every receptor here comes from a man between 60 and 70 years old in good health. Each CDR3 is given with its conserved first and last residue. The D gene is left open where the match is weak. Clone sizes are given selectively: once, few, many, or a class where the clone is expanded.

j_call: TRBJ2-3; clone_size: .; d_call: TRBD2; v_call: TRBV20-1; cdr3_aa: CSARSASGGAGDTQYF; cdr3_nt: TGCAGTGCTAGATCGGCTAGCGGGGGGGCAGGAGATACGCAGTATTTT
j_call: TRBJ2-1; clone_size: few; d_call: .; v_call: TRBV4-1; cdr3_aa: CASSQQDSYNEQFF; cdr3_nt: TGCGCCAGCAGCCAGCAAGACAGCTACAATGAGCAGTTCTTC
j_call: TRBJ1-2; clone_size: .; d_call: .; v_call: TRBV20-1; cdr3_aa: CSASDGRYGYTF; cdr3_nt: TGCAGTGCTTCCGACGGACGCTATGGCTACACCTTC
j_call: TRBJ2-7; clone_size: few; d_call: TRBD1; v_call: TRBV29-1; cdr3_aa: CSVEDPVTGHYEQYF; cdr3_nt: TGCAGCGTTGAAGATCCCGTGACAGGGCACTACGAGCAGTACTTC
j_call: TRBJ1-1; clone_size: .; d_call: TRBD1; v_call: TRBV5-1; cdr3_aa: CASSRRQGGYTEAFF; cdr3_nt: TGCGCCAGCAGCAGGCGACAGGGGGGTTACACTGAAGCTTTCTTT
j_call: TRBJ2-1; clone_size: .; d_call: TRBD2; v_call: TRBV20-1; cdr3_aa: CSARGQWTGGGLYNEQFF; cdr3_nt: TGCAGTGCTAGGGGTCAGTGGACGGGCGGGGGTCTATACAATGAGCAGTTCTTC
j_call: TRBJ1-2; clone_size: .; d_call: TRBD1; v_call: TRBV25-1; cdr3_aa: CASFQGAGGYTF; cdr3_nt: TGTGCCAGCTTTCAGGGGGCCGGCGGCTACACCTTC
j_call: TRBJ2-2; clone_size: .; d_call: .; v_call: TRBV21-1; cdr3_aa: CASSNWSANTGELFF; cdr3_nt: TGTGCCAGCAGCAACTGGTCCGCGAACACCGGGGAGCTGTTTTTT
j_call: TRBJ2-5; clone_size: .; d_call: TRBD2; v_call: TRBV25-1; cdr3_aa: CASSGLAGSYNEQYF; cdr3_nt: TGTGCCAGCAGTGGGCTAGCGGGATCCTACAATGAGCAGTACTTC
j_call: TRBJ2-7; clone_size: .; d_call: .; v_call: TRBV25-1; cdr3_aa: CASSALGVLGEQYF; cdr3_nt: TGTGCCAGCAGTGCCCTGGGAGTGTTGGGTGAGCAGTACTTC
j_call: TRBJ2-1; clone_size: .; d_call: .; v_call: TRBV20-1; cdr3_aa: CSASTGGPYNEQFF; cdr3_nt: TGCAGTGCTAGCACCGGGGGGCCCTACAATGAGCAGTTCTTC
j_call: TRBJ1-2; clone_size: .; d_call: .; v_call: TRBV27; cdr3_aa: CASIRQTGYGYTF; cdr3_nt: TGTGCCAGCATCCGTCAGACGGGGTATGGCTACACCTTC
j_call: TRBJ1-4; clone_size: .; d_call: TRBD1; v_call: TRBV7-2; cdr3_aa: CASSLGTGRHGNEKLFF; cdr3_nt: TGTGCCAGCAGCTTAGGGACAGGGAGGCATGGTAATGAAAAACTGTTTTTT
j_call: TRBJ2-3; clone_size: .; d_call: TRBD2; v_call: TRBV20-1; cdr3_aa: CSATFRGGGADTQYF; cdr3_nt: TGCAGTGCAACTTTTCGGGGGGGCGGGGCAGATACGCAGTATTTT
j_call: TRBJ2-4; clone_size: .; d_call: TRBD2; v_call: TRBV11-2; cdr3_aa: CASSPSRAGAYLENIQYF; cdr3_nt: TGTGCCAGCAGCCCTAGCCGAGCGGGGGCCTATCTAGAGAACATTCAGTACTTC
j_call: TRBJ2-7; clone_size: .; d_call: .; v_call: TRBV6-1; cdr3_aa: CASRGSGLGEQYF; cdr3_nt: TGTGCCAGCAGGGGGTCAGGACTGGGAGAGCAGTACTTC